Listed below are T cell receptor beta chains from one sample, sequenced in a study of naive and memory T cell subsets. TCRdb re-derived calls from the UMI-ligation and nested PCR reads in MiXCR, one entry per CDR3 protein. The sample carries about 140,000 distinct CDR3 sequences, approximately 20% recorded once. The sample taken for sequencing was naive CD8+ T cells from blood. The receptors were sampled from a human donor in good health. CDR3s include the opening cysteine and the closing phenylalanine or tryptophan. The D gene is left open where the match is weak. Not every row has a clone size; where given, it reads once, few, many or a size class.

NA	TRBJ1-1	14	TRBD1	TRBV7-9	TGTGCCAGCAGCTTATGGGACAGGGGAAATGAAGCTTTCTTT	CASSLWDRGNEAFF
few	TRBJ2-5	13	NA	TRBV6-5	TGTGCCAGCAGTTACTCCCCGGGGGAGACCCAGTACTTC	CASSYSPGETQYF
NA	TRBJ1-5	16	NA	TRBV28	TGTGCCAGCAGCGGACCCGTATTATATAGCAATCAGCCCCAGCATTTT	CASSGPVLYSNQPQHF
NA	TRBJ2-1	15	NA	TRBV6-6	TGTGCCAGCAGTTACGTTACAGGGCCCTACAATGAGCAGTTCTTC	CASSYVTGPYNEQFF
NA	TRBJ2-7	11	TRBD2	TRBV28	TGTGGCTCTAGCGGTACCTACGAGCAGTACTTC	CGSSGTYEQYF
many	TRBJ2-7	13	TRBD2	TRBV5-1	TGCGCCAGCAGCTTTGGACTAGCCTACGAGCAGTACTTC	CASSFGLAYEQYF
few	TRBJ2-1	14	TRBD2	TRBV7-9	TGTGCCAGCAGCCCCCCCGGGACTAGCTATGAGCAGTTCTTC	CASSPPGTSYEQFF
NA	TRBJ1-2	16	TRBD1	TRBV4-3	TGCGCCAGCAGCCAAGATCGACAGGGGGATTTGAATGGCTACACCTTC	CASSQDRQGDLNGYTF
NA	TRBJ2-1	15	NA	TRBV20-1	TGCAGTGCTAGCCCCTGGGGCGGGTACGACAATGAGCAGTTCTTC	CSASPWGGYDNEQFF
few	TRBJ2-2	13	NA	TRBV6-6	TGTGCCAGCAGTTACCAGGGTGACGGGGAGCTGTTTTTT	CASSYQGDGELFF
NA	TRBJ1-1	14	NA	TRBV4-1	TGCGCCAGCAGCCAGGCCAGAGGGGGAGGTGAAGCTTTCTTT	CASSQARGGGEAFF
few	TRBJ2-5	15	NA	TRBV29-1	TGCAGCGTTTTAGGGACACCGGTGTCCCAAGAGACCCAGTACTTC	CSVLGTPVSQETQYF
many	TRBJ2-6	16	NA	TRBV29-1	TGCAGCGTCGTGACGACAGAACTATCTGGGGCCAACGTCCTGACTTTC	CSVVTTELSGANVLTF
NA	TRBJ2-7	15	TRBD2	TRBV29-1	TGCAGCGTGCGGGGAGGCGGGAGGGCCGGGGACGAGCAGTACTTC	CSVRGGGRAGDEQYF
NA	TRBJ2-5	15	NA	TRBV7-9	TGTGCCAGCAGCTTAGCAGAGGTACTCCAAGAGACCCAGTACTTC	CASSLAEVLQETQYF
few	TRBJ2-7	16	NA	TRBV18	TGTGCCAGCTCACCACGGAGGAGCAGAAAATCCTACGAGCAGTACTTC	CASSPRRSRKSYEQYF
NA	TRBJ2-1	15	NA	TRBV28	TGTGCCAGCAGCGTCGATCCTAGGGTTGGCAATGAGCAGTTCTTC	CASSVDPRVGNEQFF
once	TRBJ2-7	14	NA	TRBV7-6	TGTGCCAGCAGCTTATTTGGCGGGAACTACGAGCAGTACTTC	CASSLFGGNYEQYF
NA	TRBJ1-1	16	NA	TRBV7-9	TGTGCCAGCAGCTTAGCGCCAGGGAAGGGGGTAACTGAAGCTTTCTTT	CASSLAPGKGVTEAFF
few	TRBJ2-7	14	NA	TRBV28	TGTGCCAGCAGTTTGTCTGGGTATATCTACGAGCAGTACTTC	CASSLSGYIYEQYF
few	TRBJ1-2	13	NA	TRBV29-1	TGCAGCGTTGAAGGCTTCGAGGCGGATGGCTACACCTTC	CSVEGFEADGYTF
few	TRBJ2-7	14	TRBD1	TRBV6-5	TGTGCCAGCAGGGGACAGCCGACCGCCTACGAGCAGTACTTC	CASRGQPTAYEQYF
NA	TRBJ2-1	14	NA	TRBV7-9	TGTGCCAGCAGCTTAGCGGGCATATTCGATGAGCAGTTCTTC	CASSLAGIFDEQFF
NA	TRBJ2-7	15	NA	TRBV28	TGTGCCAGCAGTTTACGTTACATACGACCCTACGAGCAGTACTTC	CASSLRYIRPYEQYF
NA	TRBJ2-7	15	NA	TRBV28	TGTGCCAGCAGTTTCCACCCGGGACAATCCTACGAGCAGTACTTC	CASSFHPGQSYEQYF
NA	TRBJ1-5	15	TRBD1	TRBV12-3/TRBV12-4	TGTGCCAGCAGTTTACAGGGGGAGGGCAATCAGCCCCAGCATTTT	CASSLQGEGNQPQHF
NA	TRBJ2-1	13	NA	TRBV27	TGTGCCAGCAGTCCACAGGGACACAATGAGCAGTTCTTC	CASSPQGHNEQFF
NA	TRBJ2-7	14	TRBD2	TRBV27	TGTGCCAGCAGCCCGGGGGGGGATTACTACGAGCAGTACTTC	CASSPGGDYYEQYF
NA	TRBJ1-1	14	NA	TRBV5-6	TGTGCCAGCAGCTTGGCAAAGGGTTGGCCTGAAGCTTTCTTT	CASSLAKGWPEAFF
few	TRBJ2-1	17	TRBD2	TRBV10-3	TGTGCCATCAGTGAGTCGGAGCGGGAGGGCCGATACAATGAGCAGTTCTTC	CAISESEREGRYNEQFF
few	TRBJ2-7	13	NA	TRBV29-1	TGCAGCGTTACGACAGGACTGTCCTACGAGCAGTACTTC	CSVTTGLSYEQYF
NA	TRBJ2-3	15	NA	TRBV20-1	TGCAGTGCCGAGCCGACTGAGACACCCGCGGATACGCAGTATTTT	CSAEPTETPADTQYF
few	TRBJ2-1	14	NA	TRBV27	TGTGCCAGCCTATCGGGGACGGGACTCAATGAGCAGTTCTTC	CASLSGTGLNEQFF
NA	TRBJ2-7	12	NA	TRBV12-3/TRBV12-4	TGTGCCAGCAGTTTGGGCCGCGGGGAGCAGTACTTC	CASSLGRGEQYF
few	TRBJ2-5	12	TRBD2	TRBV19	TGTGCTGCGGCGGGGGATCAAGAGACCCAGTACTTC	CAAAGDQETQYF
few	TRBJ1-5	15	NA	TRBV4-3	TGCGCCAGCAGCCAAGATTTAAGGGACAATCAGCCCCAGCATTTT	CASSQDLRDNQPQHF
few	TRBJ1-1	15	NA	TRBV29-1	TGCAGCGTTGAACAGACGAGATCTCGGGGGCCTGAAGCTTTCTTT	CSVEQTRSRGPEAFF
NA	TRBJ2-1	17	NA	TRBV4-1	TGCGCCAGCAGCCAAGGGGCGGGACCAGTTCGTCTCAATGAGCAGTTCTTC	CASSQGAGPVRLNEQFF
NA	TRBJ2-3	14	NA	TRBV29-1	TGCAGCGTTGAGACCCTTACGAGCACAGATACGCAGTATTTT	CSVETLTSTDTQYF
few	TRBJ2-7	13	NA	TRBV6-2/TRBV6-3	TGTGCCAGCAGTTACGGGCCAGGCTACGAGCAGTACTTC	CASSYGPGYEQYF
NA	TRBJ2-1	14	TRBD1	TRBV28	TGTGCCAGCAGTTTTCTCACAGGGGTTCATGAGCAGTTCTTC	CASSFLTGVHEQFF
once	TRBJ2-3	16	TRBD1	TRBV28	TGTGCCAGCAGTTTACCCGACAGGGGGTTTACAGATACGCAGTATTTT	CASSLPDRGFTDTQYF
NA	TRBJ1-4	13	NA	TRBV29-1	TGCAGCGTTGGGGCAGGGAGAAATGAAAAACTGTTTTTT	CSVGAGRNEKLFF
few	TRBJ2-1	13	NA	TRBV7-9	TGTGCCAGCAGCTCCCCCTACTACAATGAGCAGTTCTTC	CASSSPYYNEQFF